The 4 T cell receptor beta chains below come from one sample, sequenced in a study of T cell responses to AZD1222 COVID-19 vaccine. The assay was immunoSEQ multiplex PCR, and TCRdb's table has in-frame clones only and misses some. The sample lists 120,000 or so clones, approximately 90% occurring once. The input for sequencing was peripheral blood, taken 28 days after the second AZD1222 dose. Receptors were obtained from an adult who received the AZD1222 COVID-19 vaccine.

The rearrangement links TRBV6-1 to TRBJ2-1; a weak D match, TRBD1 (6 bases). The CDR3 is made up of 14 amino acids. Germline-derived CDR1 and CDR2 are MNHNS and SASEGT. V lost 2 bases and J lost 5, with 10 bases in between. The CDR3 reads CASSEKWTDNEQFF. The DNA for the CDR3 is TGTGCCAGCAGTGAAAAGTGGACAGACAATGAGCAGTTCTTC.

This chain connects TRBV2 to TRBJ1-1, with D possibly TRBD1 on 6 matching bases. The germline V gene encodes CDR1 SNHLY and CDR2 FYNNEI. The CDR3 is 13 residues long. V dropped 7 bases and J dropped 4 bases, with 13 bases sitting between them. CDR3 coding DNA: TGTGCCAGCATAGGGGGGGCCCCCACTGAAGCTTTCTTT. Protein sequence: CASIGGAPTEAFF.

V and J are TRBV5-1 and TRBJ1-1, with D unresolved. The ends were cut back, 1 base at V and 1 base at J, with 8 bases in the middle. CDR1 is SGHRS and CDR2 is YFSETQ in the germline V gene. This CDR3 is 14 amino acids long. The CDR3 loop reads CASSLMVGNTEAFF. CDR3 DNA sequence: TGCGCCAGCAGCTTGATGGTCGGGAACACTGAAGCTTTCTTT.

The chain is built from TRBV7-9 and TRBJ2-7; unclear D gene. Germline CDR1 SEHNR, CDR2 FQNEAQ (reference sequence). Trimming stripped 4 bases from V and 0 bases from J, with 10 bases between. The CDR3 is 14 amino acids. The CDR3 DNA reads TGTGCCAGCAGCTCCTTTGACACCTCCTACGAGCAGTACTTC. Translated: CASSSFDTSYEQYF.